Sequencing of this TCR beta chain was carried out in a study of blood T cell repertoires in COVID-19. Study information: From the United States, Italy and Spain came samples of acute and convalescent COVID-19. T cells, B-cell-depleted T cells, or PBMCs supplied cDNA or gDNA.

Per the study methods: Estimation of nucleated cell counts relied on the amplification of reference gene primers. Sequencing was performed with immunoSEQ multiplex PCR; in TCRdb, only in-frame clones are kept and a portion is missing. The V and J calls and clone size come from that table; D and trimming were worked out from the DNA. Of roughly 76,000 clones listed, 70% to 80% were seen once; the top ten hold under 25%. Sequenced material: peripheral blood. This clonotype originated in a man in his 70s with acute or convalescent COVID-19.

The chain's CDR3 is CASSIGGTQYF. The CDR3, as DNA: TGTGCCAGCAGTATCGGGGGGACCCAGTACTTC. The V gene is TRBV7-3, the J gene TRBJ2-5, with a weak D call TRBD2 (6 bases). V lost 6 bases and J lost 7, with 9 bases in between. The CDR3 loop spans 11 amino acids. CDR1 and CDR2 from the germline V gene are SGHTA and FQGTGA. Full variable domain (rest looked up from reference TRBV7-3 and TRBJ2-5): GAGVSQTPSNKVTEKGKYVELRCDPISGHTALYWYRQSLGQGPEFLIYFQGTGAADDSGLPNDRFFAVRPEGSVSTLKIQRTERGDSAVYLCASSIGGTQYFGPGTRLLVL.